This TCR beta chain was found in a study of CD8+CD57+ T cells in acquired aplastic anemia. Study-level results: Patients showed no significant difference from controls in CD8+ Simpson's diversity.

On this clonotype: Its cognate antigen is unknown.

Profiling of TCR beta VDJ combinations and CDR3 sequences used genomic DNA as template. TCRdb analysed the reads with MiXCR anew, one entry per CDR3 protein. Of roughly 250,000 distinct CDR3 sequences detected, 82% appear once; the ten largest clones hold over 35%. Previously, flow cytometry had revealed CD8+CD57+ cell expansion in the patients chosen for sequencing. Patients uniformly had severe acquired aplastic anemia. The germline gives CDR1 SGHAT, CDR2 FQNNGV. Trimming removed 5 bases at V and 8 bases at J, with 13 bases between. This CDR3 has 13 amino acids. This clonotype was obtained from a human donor with aplastic anemia. This sequence joins TRBV11-2 and TRBJ2-1; D not resolved. The sequenced material came from sorted CD4+, CD8+, or CD8+CD57+ T cells (not recorded which) from PBMCs. This CDR3 is CASSVYQNHEQFF. In DNA form, the CDR3 reads TGTGCCAGCAGCGTATACCAGAACCATGAGCAGTTCTTC.